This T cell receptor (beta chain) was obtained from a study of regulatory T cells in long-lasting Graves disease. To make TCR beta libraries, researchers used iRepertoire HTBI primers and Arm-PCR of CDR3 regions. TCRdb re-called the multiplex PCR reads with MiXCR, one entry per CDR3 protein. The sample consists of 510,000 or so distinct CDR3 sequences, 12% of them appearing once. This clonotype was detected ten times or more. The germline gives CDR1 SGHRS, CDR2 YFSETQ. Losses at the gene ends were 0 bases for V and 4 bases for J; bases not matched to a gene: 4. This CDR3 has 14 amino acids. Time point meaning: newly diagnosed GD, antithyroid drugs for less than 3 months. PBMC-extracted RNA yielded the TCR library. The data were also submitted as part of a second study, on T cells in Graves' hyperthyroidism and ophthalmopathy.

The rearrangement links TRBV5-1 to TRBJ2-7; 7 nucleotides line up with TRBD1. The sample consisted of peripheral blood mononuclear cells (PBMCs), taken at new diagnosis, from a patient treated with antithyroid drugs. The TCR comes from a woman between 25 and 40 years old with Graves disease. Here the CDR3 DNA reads TGCGCCAGCAGCTTGGAGGGCAGGGGGTACGAGCAGTACTTC. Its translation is CASSLEGRGYEQYF.